The T cell receptor beta chain under discussion was sequenced for a study of blood T cell repertoires in COVID-19. Some clones are missing from TCRdb's copy, which holds only in-frame ones; the method was immunoSEQ multiplex PCR. Here the sample spans 250,000 or so clones, 84% being singletons. This receptor was obtained from a middle-aged man who had recovered from COVID-19. The sequenced sample was peripheral blood.

The CDR3 bases are TGTGCCAGCACGAGATTCTCCTACAATGAGCAGTTCTTC. Its translation: CASTRFSYNEQFF. This chain links TRBV21-1 with TRBJ2-1; whether TRBD2, the table's D call, matches the DNA was not checked. TRBV21-1 is an annotated pseudogene. The CDR3 loop spans 13 amino acids.